The 2 T cell receptor beta chains in this list originate from one sample, sequenced in a study of T cell responses to AZD1222 COVID-19 vaccine. Sequencing used immunoSEQ multiplex PCR; TCRdb keeps in-frame clones, though not all of them. In the table there are 75,000 to 90,000 clones, over 75% of which are singletons. This specimen was peripheral blood, taken 28 days after the second AZD1222 dose. These receptor sequences come from an adult who received the AZD1222 COVID-19 vaccine.

J is TRBJ1-3 and V is TRBV15; D unresolved. With 0 bases removed from V and 0 bases from J, the gap between germline ends came to 6 bases. CDR1 is LNHNV, CDR2 YYDKDF, per germline (reference sequence). The CDR3 contains 15 residues. The CDR3 nucleotides are TGTGCCACCAGCAGAGATAAGGCCTCTGGAAACACCATATATTTT. It codes for CATSRDKASGNTIYF.

The V call is TRBV4-3, the J call TRBJ2-1, with D possibly being TRBD1 (5 bases). This CDR3 contains 13 residues. Trimming took off 4 bases at V and 4 bases at J, with 8 bases between the two ends. Germline V gene data show CDR1 as LGHNA and CDR2 as YSLEER. The CDR3 coding sequence is TGCGCCAGCAGCCGAGACAGTTACAATGAGCAGTTCTTC. Protein product: CASSRDSYNEQFF.